The 10 T cell receptor delta chains presented below share a single source sample, sequenced in a study of Vδ1+ human thymocytes. Study-wide results and limits: In the thymus, TRG and TRD repertoires looked highly polyclonal with Gaussian CDR3 lengths.

The template was reverse-transcribed extracted RNA. The CDR3 regions were amplified by multiplex PCR from V-gene primers to a constant-region primer. TCRdb re-called the multiplex PCR reads through CATT. The table shows under 85,000 delta-chain clones, with roughly a third occurring only once. Antigens of these TCRs are unknown. Material: Vdelta1+ gamma-delta thymocytes from the thymus. Sample subset: FACS-sorted CD3+ TCRalphabeta- TCRVdelta1+ TCRVdelta2- thymocytes. Source of these receptors: a boy less than two years old who had congenital heart surgery.

The table lists this clone with a few counts. V usage is TRDV1 and J usage is TRDJ1; TRDD3 matches at 10 bases. V lost 3 bases and J lost 0; bases outside the gene matches: 16. The CDR3 loop spans 20 amino acids. Germline values: CDR1 TSWWSYY, CDR2 QGS. CDR3 sequence: CALGDRPGRRLGDYTDKLIF. The CDR3 DNA follows: TGTGCTCTTGGGGACCGACCGGGCCGCCGACTGGGGGATTACACCGATAAACTCATCTTT.

This rearrangement joins TRDV1 to TRDJ1, with 8 bases matching TRDD3. V was clipped by 2 bases and J by 0 bases; unmatched bases: 41. This CDR3 comprises 28 residues. The germline V gene has CDR1 TSWWSYY and CDR2 QGS. CDR3 loop: CALGEGGRQNSGTLTGGPPPEYTDKLIF. For the CDR3, the DNA is TGTGCTCTTGGGGAAGGAGGACGGCAGAACTCTGGAACCCTTACTGGGGGTCCCCCCCCAGAGTACACCGATAAACTCATCTTT.

The chain joins TRDV1 to TRDJ1, with 7 bases identical to TRDD3. V shed 0 bases and J 6 bases; nucleotides not matched to a gene: 28. This CDR3 region has 22 residues. In germline, CDR1 is TSWWSYY, CDR2 QGS. This CDR3 reads CALGELSFLSWVRWGNPHKLIF. Written as DNA, the CDR3 is TGTGCTCTTGGGGAACTAAGCTTTTTGTCCTGGGTGCGGTGGGGGAACCCCCATAAACTCATCTTT.

V and J are TRDV1 and TRDJ1; a weak D match, TRDD3 (6 bases). V was pared by 0 bases and J by 1 base, with 21 bases between. The germline V gene has CDR1 TSWWSYY and CDR2 QGS. The CDR3 runs 19 residues. DNA of the CDR3: TGTGCTCTTGGGGAACTAGTCTACGTCGGGGGACTCCTCACCGATAAACTCATCTTT. It translates to CALGELVYVGGLLTDKLIF.

This rearrangement joins TRDV1 to TRDJ1, with 9 bases matching TRDD2. Germline assignment: CDR1 TSWWSYY and CDR2 QGS. CDR3 size: 22 residues. Trimming at V came to 4 bases and at J to 0 bases, leaving 24 bases not matched to a gene. CDR3 nucleotide sequence: TGTGCTCTTGGGGCCCCTTCCTACGTTCATCGAGGTGGTTTATTGTACACCGATAAACTCATCTTT. It translates to CALGAPSYVHRGGLLYTDKLIF.

The chain links TRDV1 to TRDJ1, with 10 bases lining up with TRDD3. The V segment lost 6 bases and the J segment 0 bases; nucleotides outside the gene matches: 25. The CDR3 runs 22 residues. Germline lookup yields CDR1 TSWWSYY and CDR2 QGS. The CDR3 DNA is TGTGCTCTTGGAGGCAATCCGCACATGGCGTACTGGGGGATTAGGTACACCGATAAACTCATCTTT. This gives the protein CALGGNPHMAYWGIRYTDKLIF.

The chain joins TRDV1 to TRDJ1; no clear D. CDR3 length equals 12 residues. Trimming stripped 4 bases from V and 4 bases from J, with 7 bases between. Germline V gene sequence: CDR1 TSWWSYY, CDR2 QGS. CDR3 sequence: CALGAPYDKLIF. The CDR3 DNA reads as TGTGCTCTTGGGGCCCCTTACGATAAACTCATCTTT.

The gene calls are TRDV1 and TRDJ1; D tentatively fits TRDD2 or TRDD3 (7 bases each). V shed 1 base and J shed 3 bases, with 30 bases lying between them. The germline V gene encodes CDR1 TSWWSYY and CDR2 QGS. The CDR3 contains 21 residues. The CDR3 reads CALGEPLFLPYWGDQADKLIF. CDR3 nucleotides: TGTGCTCTTGGGGAACCTCTTTTCCTACCGTACTGGGGTGACCAAGCCGATAAACTCATCTTT.

This clone has more than one count but fewer than ten. The rearrangement joins TRDV1 to TRDJ1, with 11 bases lining up with TRDD3. This CDR3 comprises 19 residues. Germline loops: CDR1 TSWWSYY, CDR2 QGS. Germline trimming cut 1 base from V and 0 bases from J; bases unmatched to any gene: 10. The CDR3 DNA sequence: TGTGCTCTTGGGGAACCAAGAGGTGGGGGATACGTGTACACCGATAAACTCATCTTT. This gives the protein CALGEPRGGGYVYTDKLIF.

The rearrangement links TRDV1 to TRDJ1; 12 nucleotides match TRDD3. V was pared by 2 bases and J by 7 bases, with 17 bases of the junction left unmatched. Germline values: CDR1 TSWWSYY, CDR2 QGS. This CDR3 has 19 residues. The CDR3 bases are TGTGCTCTTGGGGAAAGGGAGGACTGGGGGATACCACGGCCTTGTAAACTCATCTTT. This encodes CALGEREDWGIPRPCKLIF.